Sequencing of this T cell receptor beta chain was carried out in a study of OX40 agonist ivuxolimab in advanced cancers. Per germline, CDR1 LNHDA and CDR2 SQIVND (reference sequence). Unmatched junction bases numbered 8, after V lost 7 bases and J lost 2 bases. CDR3 size: 16 residues. TCRdb keeps only in-frame clones here, not all; method: immunoSEQ multiplex PCR. The sample contains some 26,000 clones, 70% to 80% of which appear only once. This clone is a singleton in its sample. This clonotype originated in an adult with an advanced solid tumor such as melanoma, head and neck, liver or kidney cancer. This specimen was CD4+ or CD8+ T cells sorted from blood, taken in a trial of the OX40 agonist ivuxolimab. The V call is TRBV19, the J call TRBJ2-1, with 10 bases identical to TRBD2. The CDR3 DNA follows: TGTGCCAGTATCCTCACGACTAGCGGGCCCTACAATGAGCAGTTCTTC. This sequence encodes CASILTTSGPYNEQFF.